The clone carrying this TCR beta chain occurred many times. Its antigen is as yet unknown. Researchers took RNA transcripts and amplified the TCR beta CDR3 regions from them. The TCR CDR3 was amplified in a first-round RT-PCR using the HTBI primer set. Via MiXCR, TCRdb re-called the multiplex PCR reads, giving one row per CDR3 protein. The table records roughly 250,000 distinct CDR3 sequences, more than 14% of them present only once. Hyperthyroidism patients were newly diagnosed, had disease duration under 2 months, and were aged 18 to 65 years. Diagnoses rested on clinical symptoms, serum thyroxine and TRAb, thyroid ultrasound and orbital computed tomography. This sample was included in a study of T cells in Graves' hyperthyroidism and ophthalmopathy. The study, taken as a whole, reports: Most clonotypes expanded in thyroid above 0.001 were likewise present in blood.

The material sequenced was blood. The clonotype was recovered from a woman between 40 and 55 years old with Graves' hyperthyroidism that later progressed to Graves' ophthalmopathy.

CDR3 bases: TGTGCCAGCAGCCATCGGACAGGGCTTGAAGCTTTCTTT. Its translation is CASSHRTGLEAFF. The rearrangement links TRBV27 to TRBJ1-1; 8 nucleotides match TRBD1. V lost 6 bases, J lost 7 bases, and 7 bases stayed unmatched. The CDR3 is 13 amino acids. Looked up from germline, CDR1 is MNHEY and CDR2 is SMNVEV (reference sequence).